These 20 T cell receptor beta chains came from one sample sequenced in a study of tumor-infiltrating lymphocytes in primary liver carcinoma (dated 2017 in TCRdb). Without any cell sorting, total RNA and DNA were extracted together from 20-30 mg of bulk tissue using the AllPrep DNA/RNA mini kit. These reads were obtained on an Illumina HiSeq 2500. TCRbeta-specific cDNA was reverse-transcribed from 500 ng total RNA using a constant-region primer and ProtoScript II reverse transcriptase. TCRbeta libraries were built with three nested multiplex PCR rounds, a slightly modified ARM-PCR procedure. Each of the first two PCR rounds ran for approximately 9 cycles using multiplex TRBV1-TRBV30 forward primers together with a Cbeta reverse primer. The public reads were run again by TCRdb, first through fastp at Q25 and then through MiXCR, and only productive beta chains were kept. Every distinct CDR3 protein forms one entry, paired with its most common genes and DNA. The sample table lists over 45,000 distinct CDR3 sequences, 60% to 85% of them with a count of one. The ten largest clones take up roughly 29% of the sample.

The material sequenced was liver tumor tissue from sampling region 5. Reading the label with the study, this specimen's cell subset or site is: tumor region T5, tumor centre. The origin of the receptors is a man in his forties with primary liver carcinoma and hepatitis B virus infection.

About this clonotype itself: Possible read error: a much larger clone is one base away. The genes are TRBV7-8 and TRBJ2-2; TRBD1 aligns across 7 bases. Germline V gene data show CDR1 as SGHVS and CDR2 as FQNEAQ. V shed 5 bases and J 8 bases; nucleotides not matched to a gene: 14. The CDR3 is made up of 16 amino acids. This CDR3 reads CASSPARDRDLGELFF. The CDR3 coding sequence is TGTGCCAGCAGCCCGGCCCGCGACAGGGATTTAGGGGAGCTGTTTTTT.

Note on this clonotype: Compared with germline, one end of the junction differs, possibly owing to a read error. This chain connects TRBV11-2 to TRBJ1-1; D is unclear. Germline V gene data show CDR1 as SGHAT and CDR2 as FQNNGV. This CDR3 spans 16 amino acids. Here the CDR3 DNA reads TGTGCCAGCAGCCTCAATTTGGGCGGAAGAGTCGCTGAAGCTCTCTTT. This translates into CASSLNLGGRVAEALF.

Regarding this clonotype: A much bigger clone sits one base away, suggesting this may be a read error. The CDR3 DNA sequence: TGTCCCAGCAGTGAAGTAGGAGAGACCCAGTACTTC. Translation gives CPSSEVGETQYF. The chain carries TRBV2 and TRBJ2-5; D unresolved. The germline CDR1 and CDR2 sequences are SNHLY and FYNNEI. This CDR3 has 12 residues.

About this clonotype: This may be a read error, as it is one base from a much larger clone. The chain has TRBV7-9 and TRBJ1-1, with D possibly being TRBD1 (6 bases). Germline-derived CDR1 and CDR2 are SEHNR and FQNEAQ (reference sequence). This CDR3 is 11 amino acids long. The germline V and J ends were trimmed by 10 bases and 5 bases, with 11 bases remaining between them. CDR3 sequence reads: CAIQQGTEAFF. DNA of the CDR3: TGTGCCATTCAACAGGGAACTGAAGCTTTCTTT.

CDR3 protein: CIVGGRATETQYF. DNA of the CDR3: TGCATCGTCGGTGGGAGGGCCACTGAAACCCAGTACTTC. The gene calls are TRBV29-1 and TRBJ2-5, with 7 bases fitting TRBD2. This CDR3 contains 13 residues. Germline-derived CDR1 and CDR2 are SQVTM and ANQGSEA.

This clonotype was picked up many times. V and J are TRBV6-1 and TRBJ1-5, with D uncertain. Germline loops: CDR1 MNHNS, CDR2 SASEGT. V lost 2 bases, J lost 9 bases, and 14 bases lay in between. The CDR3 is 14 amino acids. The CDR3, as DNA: TGTGCCAGCAGTGAATATGGCGTGCCTCGGCCCCAGCATTTT. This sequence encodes CASSEYGVPRPQHF.

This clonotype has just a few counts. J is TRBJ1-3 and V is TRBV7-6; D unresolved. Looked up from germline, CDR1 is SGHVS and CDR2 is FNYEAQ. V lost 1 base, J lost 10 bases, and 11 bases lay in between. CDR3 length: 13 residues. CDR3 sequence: CASSLGIESTIYF. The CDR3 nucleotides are TGTGCCAGCAGCTTAGGTATCGAGAGTACCATATATTTT.

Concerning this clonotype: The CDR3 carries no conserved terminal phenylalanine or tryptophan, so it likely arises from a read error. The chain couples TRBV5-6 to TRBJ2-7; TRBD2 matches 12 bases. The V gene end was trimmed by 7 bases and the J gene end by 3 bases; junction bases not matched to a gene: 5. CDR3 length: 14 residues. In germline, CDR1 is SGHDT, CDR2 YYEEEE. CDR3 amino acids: CASHASGRVYEQYL. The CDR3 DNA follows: TGTGCCAGCCATGCTAGCGGGAGGGTCTACGAGCAGTACCTC.

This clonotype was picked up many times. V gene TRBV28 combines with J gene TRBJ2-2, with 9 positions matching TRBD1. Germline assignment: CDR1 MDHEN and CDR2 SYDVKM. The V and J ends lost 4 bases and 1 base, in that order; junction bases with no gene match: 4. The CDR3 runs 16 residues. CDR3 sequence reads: CASSSRDRVNTGELFF. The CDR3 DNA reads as TGTGCCAGCAGTTCCAGGGACAGGGTGAACACCGGGGAGCTGTTTTTT.

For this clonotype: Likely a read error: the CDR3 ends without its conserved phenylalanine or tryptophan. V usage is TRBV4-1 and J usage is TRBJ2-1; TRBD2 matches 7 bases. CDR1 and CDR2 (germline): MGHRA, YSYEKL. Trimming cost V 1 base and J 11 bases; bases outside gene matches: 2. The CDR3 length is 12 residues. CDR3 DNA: TGCGCCAGCAGCCAAGCGGGAGGTAAGCAGTTCCAC. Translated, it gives CASSQAGGKQFH.

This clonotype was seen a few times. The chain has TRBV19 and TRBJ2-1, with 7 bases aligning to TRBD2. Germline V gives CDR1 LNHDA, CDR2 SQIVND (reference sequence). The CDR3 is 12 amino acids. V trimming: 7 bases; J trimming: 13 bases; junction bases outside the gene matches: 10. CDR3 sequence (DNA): TGTGCCAGTACCGGCTCCGGGACTAATCAGTTCTTC. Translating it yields CASTGSGTNQFF.

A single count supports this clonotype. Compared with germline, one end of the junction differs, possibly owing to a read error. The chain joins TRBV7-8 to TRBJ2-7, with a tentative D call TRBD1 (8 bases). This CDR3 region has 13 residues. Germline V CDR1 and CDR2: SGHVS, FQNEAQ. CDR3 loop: CTSSGDRTYEQYF. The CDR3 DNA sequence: TGTACCAGCAGCGGGGACAGGACCTACGAGCAATACTTC.

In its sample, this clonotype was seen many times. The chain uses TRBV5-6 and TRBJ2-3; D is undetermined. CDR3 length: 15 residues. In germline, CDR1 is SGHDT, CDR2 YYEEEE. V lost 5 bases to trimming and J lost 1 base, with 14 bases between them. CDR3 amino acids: CASRFMAIRTDTQYF. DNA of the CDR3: TGTGCCAGCAGGTTTATGGCCATACGCACAGATACGCAGTATTTT.

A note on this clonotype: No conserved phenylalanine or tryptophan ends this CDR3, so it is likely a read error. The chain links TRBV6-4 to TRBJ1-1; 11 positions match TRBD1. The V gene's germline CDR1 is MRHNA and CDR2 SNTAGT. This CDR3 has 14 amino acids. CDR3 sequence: CAGRRPGTGGEAFL. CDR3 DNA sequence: TGTGCCGGCAGGCGTCCCGGGACAGGGGGAGAGGCTTTCCTT.

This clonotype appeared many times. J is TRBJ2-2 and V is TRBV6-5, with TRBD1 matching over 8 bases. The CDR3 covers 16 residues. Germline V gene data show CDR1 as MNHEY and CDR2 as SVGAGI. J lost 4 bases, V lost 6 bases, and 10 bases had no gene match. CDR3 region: CASRFTGGASTGELFF. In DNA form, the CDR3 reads TGTGCCAGCAGATTCACAGGGGGAGCGAGCACCGGGGAGCTGTTTTTT.

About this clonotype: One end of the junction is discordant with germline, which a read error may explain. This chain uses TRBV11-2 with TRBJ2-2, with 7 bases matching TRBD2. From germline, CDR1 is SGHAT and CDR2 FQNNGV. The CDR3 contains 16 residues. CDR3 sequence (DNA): TGTGCCTGCAGCTTCGTGGCGCCAGCGGGAACCGGGGAGCTGTTTTTT. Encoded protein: CACSFVAPAGTGELFF.

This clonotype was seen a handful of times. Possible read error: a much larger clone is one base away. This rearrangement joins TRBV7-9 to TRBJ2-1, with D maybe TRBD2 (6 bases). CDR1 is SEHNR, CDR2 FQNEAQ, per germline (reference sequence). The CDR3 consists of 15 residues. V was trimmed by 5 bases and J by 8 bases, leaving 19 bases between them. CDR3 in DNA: TGTGCCAGCAGCCGTGGGGACTTCCGCCACGATGAGCAGTTCTTC. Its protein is CASSRGDFRHDEQFF.

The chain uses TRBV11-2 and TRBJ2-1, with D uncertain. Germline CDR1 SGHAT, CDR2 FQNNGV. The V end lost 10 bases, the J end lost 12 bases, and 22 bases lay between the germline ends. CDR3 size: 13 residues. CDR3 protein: CAKSLKDAYVQFF. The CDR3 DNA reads TGTGCCAAGAGCTTAAAGGATGCCTATGTGCAGTTCTTC.

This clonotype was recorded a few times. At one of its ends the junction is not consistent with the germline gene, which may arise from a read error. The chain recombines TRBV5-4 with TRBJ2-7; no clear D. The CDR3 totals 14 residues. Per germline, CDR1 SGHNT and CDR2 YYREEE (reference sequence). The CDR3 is CASSLSGKYYEHYF. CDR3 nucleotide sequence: TGTGCCAGCAGCTTGTCTGGGAAATACTACGAGCACTACTTC.

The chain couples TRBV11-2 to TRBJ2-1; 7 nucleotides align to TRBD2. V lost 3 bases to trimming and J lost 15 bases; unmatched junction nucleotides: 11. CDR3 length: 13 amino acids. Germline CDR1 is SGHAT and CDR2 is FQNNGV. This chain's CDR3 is CASSLDAGEGRFF. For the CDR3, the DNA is TGTGCCAGCAGCTTGGATGCGGGGGAAGGGCGGTTCTTC.